This is a list of T cell receptor beta chains from one sample in a study of blood T cell repertoires in COVID-19. Generated by immunoSEQ multiplex PCR, the TCRdb table keeps only in-frame clones and is missing some. The profile shows a few hundred thousand clones, 70% to 85% of them singletons. Sequenced material: PBMCs or T cells enriched from blood (not recorded which). All receptors derive from a man aged 40-55 years who had recovered from COVID-19. Both conserved end residues are part of each CDR3. The order of the fields is CDR3 DNA, CDR3 protein, J gene, V gene, D gene, clone size. D genes are given only for firm matches. Where a row states a size, it is once, few, many or the class of an expanded clone; other rows omit it.

DNA: TGTGCCAGCAGCGGTCAGGGGCGCGGCGAGCAGTACTTC; CDR3: CASSGQGRGEQYF; J: TRBJ2-7; V: TRBV5-4; D: NA; size: NA
DNA: TGTGCCAGCAGTTTATTTGGCCAGCCCCAGCATTTT; CDR3: CASSLFGQPQHF; J: TRBJ1-5; V: TRBV28; D: NA; size: NA
DNA: TGTGCCAGCCATGGAGGGGGGGCCTACGAGCAGTACTTC; CDR3: CASHGGGAYEQYF; J: TRBJ2-7; V: TRBV28; D: NA; size: NA
DNA: TGTGCTGGGAGACGGACCACTGTGGAAGCTTTCTTT; CDR3: CAGRRTTVEAFF; J: TRBJ1-1; V: TRBV30; D: NA; size: NA
DNA: TGTGCCACGCAATCGGCCGAGGGCTCACCCCTCCACTTT; CDR3: CATQSAEGSPLHF; J: TRBJ1-6; V: TRBV6-5; D: NA; size: once
DNA: TGCGCCAGCAGCCAAACCCGGACTAGCGGGAGCTGGACCGGGGAGCTGTTTTTT; CDR3: CASSQTRTSGSWTGELFF; J: TRBJ2-2; V: TRBV4-1; D: TRBD2; size: few
DNA: TGTGCCAGCAGGACAGGTACCCCAGGGGAGCTGTTTTTT; CDR3: CASRTGTPGELFF; J: TRBJ2-2; V: TRBV27; D: NA; size: NA
DNA: TGTGCCAGCAGCCCTTTCGGCGGGACTAGCACAGATACGCAGTATTTT; CDR3: CASSPFGGTSTDTQYF; J: TRBJ2-3; V: TRBV7-3; D: NA; size: NA
DNA: TGCAGCGTCGAAGGACAGGGGGGGGAGACCCAGTACTTC; CDR3: CSVEGQGGETQYF; J: TRBJ2-5; V: TRBV29-1; D: TRBD1; size: NA
DNA: TGTGCCAGTAGTAGCGGGACTAGCATTGAGCAGTTCTTC; CDR3: CASSSGTSIEQFF; J: TRBJ2-1; V: TRBV19; D: TRBD2; size: once
DNA: TGCGCCAGCAGCCGAACACCGGGACAGTCGAACAATGAGCAGTTCTTC; CDR3: CASSRTPGQSNNEQFF; J: TRBJ2-1; V: TRBV4-1; D: TRBD1; size: few
DNA: TGTGCCAGTAGTGGGGCAACGAAAGCCCAGCATTTT; CDR3: CASSGATKAQHF; J: TRBJ1-5; V: TRBV19; D: NA; size: many
DNA: TGTGCCAGCAGCGTTCAGTCCTCTGGAAACACCATATATTTT; CDR3: CASSVQSSGNTIYF; J: TRBJ1-3; V: TRBV9; D: NA; size: few
DNA: TGTGCCAGCAGTTCAAGGGGTGGCTACACCTTC; CDR3: CASSSRGGYTF; J: TRBJ1-2; V: TRBV6-5; D: NA; size: few
DNA: TGTGCCAGTAGCAGGGGGTATGATCAGCCCCAGCATTTT; CDR3: CASSRGYDQPQHF; J: TRBJ1-5; V: TRBV19; D: TRBD1; size: NA
DNA: TGTGCCAGTAGTCCATTCTCGGACAGAGGAAACACCATATATTTT; CDR3: CASSPFSDRGNTIYF; J: TRBJ1-3; V: TRBV19; D: NA; size: once
DNA: TGCAGCGTTAACTTCAATAGCAATCAGCCCCAGCATTTT; CDR3: CSVNFNSNQPQHF; J: TRBJ1-5; V: TRBV29-1; D: NA; size: NA
DNA: TGTGCCAGCACCGACGGGGGTGGGTACGAGCAGTACTTC; CDR3: CASTDGGGYEQYF; J: TRBJ2-7; V: TRBV6-5; D: NA; size: NA
DNA: TGTGCCAGTAGTATCGGGAGGGACTTGGGGCAGTATTTT; CDR3: CASSIGRDLGQYF; J: TRBJ2-3; V: TRBV19; D: TRBD2; size: NA
DNA: TGTGCCAGCAGCCCAGCGGAACTAGCCAAAAACATTCAGTACTTC; CDR3: CASSPAELAKNIQYF; J: TRBJ2-4; V: TRBV27; D: NA; size: NA
DNA: TGTGCCAGCCGGACAAGACTAGCGGGGTGGAATGAGCAGTTCTTC; CDR3: CASRTRLAGWNEQFF; J: TRBJ2-1; V: TRBV7-2; D: TRBD2; size: NA
DNA: TGCGCCAGCAGCGCCGGCGGGACGGCTAACACTGAAGCTTTCTTT; CDR3: CASSAGGTANTEAFF; J: TRBJ1-1; V: TRBV5-1; D: NA; size: NA
DNA: TGTGCCAGCAGTTCCCACCGGGAGTTCTCTGGAAACACCATATATTTT; CDR3: CASSSHREFSGNTIYF; J: TRBJ1-3; V: TRBV28; D: NA; size: once
DNA: TGTGCCAGCAGCCTAAAGGACAGATCCTACGAGCAGTACTTC; CDR3: CASSLKDRSYEQYF; J: TRBJ2-7; V: TRBV27; D: NA; size: NA
DNA: TGTGCCAGCAGCCCAAGTGGAGGAGGCTACGAGCAGTACTTC; CDR3: CASSPSGGGYEQYF; J: TRBJ2-7; V: TRBV7-6; D: NA; size: NA
DNA: TGCGCCAGCAGCATTCAGGGGGCGGGTGGTTCATACGAGCAGTACTTC; CDR3: CASSIQGAGGSYEQYF; J: TRBJ2-7; V: TRBV5-1; D: TRBD1; size: NA
DNA: TGTGCCAGCAGCCCTAATTCCGGGACTACGATGTCGGATACGCAGTATTTT; CDR3: CASSPNSGTTMSDTQYF; J: TRBJ2-3; V: TRBV28; D: TRBD2; size: NA
DNA: TGTGCCAGCTCACGGTCCACAGGGGTCCCCTACAATGAGCAGTTCTTC; CDR3: CASSRSTGVPYNEQFF; J: TRBJ2-1; V: TRBV18; D: TRBD1; size: NA
DNA: TGTGCCAGCACTGCCGGGACAGGGCAATCACCCCTCCACTTT; CDR3: CASTAGTGQSPLHF; J: TRBJ1-6; V: TRBV6-5; D: TRBD1; size: NA
DNA: TGTGCCAGCAGTTACGGGACAGGGAACTACGAGCAGTACTTC; CDR3: CASSYGTGNYEQYF; J: TRBJ2-7; V: TRBV6-5; D: TRBD1; size: NA
DNA: TGCGCCAGCAGACGAACAGGGGGTGATCAGCCCCAGCATTTT; CDR3: CASRRTGGDQPQHF; J: TRBJ1-5; V: TRBV4-1; D: TRBD1; size: NA
DNA: TGTGCCAGCAGCCAGGTGGGGGCGAATGAAAAACTGTTTTTT; CDR3: CASSQVGANEKLFF; J: TRBJ1-4; V: TRBV4-2; D: NA; size: NA
DNA: TGTGCCTGGAATTACCTTACAGGGGACCAGCCCCAGCATTTT; CDR3: CAWNYLTGDQPQHF; J: TRBJ1-5; V: TRBV30; D: TRBD1; size: NA
DNA: TGTGCCAGCAGCTTGGGCGCAGACATCTATGGCTACACCTTC; CDR3: CASSLGADIYGYTF; J: TRBJ1-2; V: TRBV5-5; D: NA; size: NA
DNA: TGCGCCAGCAGCTCAACAGGGGGCGCTTCTGGAAACACCATATATTTT; CDR3: CASSSTGGASGNTIYF; J: TRBJ1-3; V: TRBV5-1; D: TRBD1; size: NA
DNA: TGTGCCAGCAGCGCTAGGGGGCTTACCTATGGCTACACCTTC; CDR3: CASSARGLTYGYTF; J: TRBJ1-2; V: TRBV14; D: TRBD1; size: NA
DNA: TGTGCCAGCAGCTTATTTCCGAGGGATCAGCCCCAGCATTTT; CDR3: CASSLFPRDQPQHF; J: TRBJ1-5; V: TRBV7-2; D: NA; size: NA
DNA: TGTGCCAGTAGTATCAGGTGGTCTGAAAAACTGTTTTTT; CDR3: CASSIRWSEKLFF; J: TRBJ1-4; V: TRBV19; D: NA; size: NA
DNA: TGCGCCAGCAGTGAATCGATAGTACCGGGACAGGGTCGAAAGTACTTC; CDR3: CASSESIVPGQGRKYF; J: TRBJ2-7; V: TRBV10-1; D: TRBD1; size: NA
DNA: TGTGCCAGCAGTTTATTAGCCGGGGGTGGTTACAATGAGCAGTTCTTC; CDR3: CASSLLAGGGYNEQFF; J: TRBJ2-1; V: TRBV28; D: NA; size: NA
DNA: TGTGCCAGCAGCCAGGGGACGGCCTACGAGCAGTACTTC; CDR3: CASSQGTAYEQYF; J: TRBJ2-7; V: TRBV13; D: NA; size: NA
DNA: TGTGCCAGCAGCCTCGGACAGGGCGGGGGCCAAGAGACCCAGTACTTC; CDR3: CASSLGQGGGQETQYF; J: TRBJ2-5; V: TRBV3-1/TRBV3-2; D: NA; size: NA
DNA: TGTGCCAGCAGTTTACGACAGGACCAAGAGACCCAGTACTTC; CDR3: CASSLRQDQETQYF; J: TRBJ2-5; V: TRBV27; D: NA; size: NA
DNA: TGCGCCAGCTCCCTCGATTTAGCGTGCTCCTACAATGAGCAGTTCTTC; CDR3: CASSLDLACSYNEQFF; J: TRBJ2-1; V: TRBV10-1; D: NA; size: NA
DNA: TGTGCCAGCAGCGTAGGACAGGGGATGAACACTGAAGCTTTCTTT; CDR3: CASSVGQGMNTEAFF; J: TRBJ1-1; V: TRBV9; D: TRBD1; size: NA
DNA: TGTGCCAGCAGCGCCCGCGGGGTGGTCTATGGCTACACCTTC; CDR3: CASSARGVVYGYTF; J: TRBJ1-2; V: TRBV5-5; D: NA; size: NA
DNA: TGTGCCAGCAGCTCTAGCGGGAGGCGCTCCGGGGAGCTGTTTTTT; CDR3: CASSSSGRRSGELFF; J: TRBJ2-2; V: TRBV27; D: TRBD2; size: NA
DNA: TGTGCCATCAGTGAGTCGACAGGGGACTATGGCTACACCTTC; CDR3: CAISESTGDYGYTF; J: TRBJ1-2; V: TRBV10-3; D: TRBD1; size: NA